The 15 T cell receptor beta chains in this list originate from one sample, sequenced in a study of regulatory T cells in long-lasting Graves disease. Arm-PCR of CDR3 regions with iRepertoire HTBI primers generated TCR beta libraries. TCRdb re-analysed the multiplex PCR reads in MiXCR, keeping a single row per CDR3 protein. This sample carries 400,000 to 500,000 distinct CDR3 sequences, about 15% of them seen once, and the ten largest clones take around 11%. Time point defined: newly diagnosed GD, antithyroid drugs for less than 3 months. The TCR library was made from RNA that had been extracted from PBMCs in TRIzol. The same specimen was also included in a second study, on T cells in Graves' hyperthyroidism and ophthalmopathy.

Specimen: peripheral blood mononuclear cells (PBMCs), collected at new diagnosis, from a patient treated with antithyroid drugs. The receptors stem from a young woman with Graves disease.

This clonotype was seen only once. The chain is built from TRBV20-1 and TRBJ2-1; D might be TRBD2 (6 bases). Looked up from germline, CDR1 is DFQATT and CDR2 is SNEGSKA (reference sequence). The CDR3 extends over 15 amino acids. V lost 5 bases and J 7 bases, leaving 21 bases between the germline ends. In DNA, the CDR3 is TGCAGTGCTCCGGGAGTAGCGAGAGCCTGGAATGAGCAGTTCTTC. Translating it yields CSAPGVARAWNEQFF.

This chain uses TRBV4-3 with TRBJ1-2; D gene uncertain. The V gene lost 0 bases and the J gene lost 4 bases, with 15 bases spanning the gap. CDR1 and CDR2 (germline): LGHNA, YSLEER. The CDR3 sequence is 16 residues long. This CDR3 reads CASSQETVLQAYGYTF. CDR3 DNA: TGCGCCAGCAGCCAAGAAACGGTGTTGCAAGCCTATGGCTACACCTTC.

This clonotype was recorded a few times. The chain couples TRBV27 to TRBJ2-2; 9 positions match TRBD2. Germline-derived CDR1 and CDR2 are MNHEY and SMNVEV (reference sequence). This CDR3 is built from 14 residues. The J segment lost 4 bases and the V segment lost 9 bases, leaving 6 bases of the junction unmatched. The CDR3 is CASQRGVGTGELFF. CDR3 sequence (DNA): TGTGCCAGTCAGCGGGGGGTCGGCACCGGGGAGCTGTTTTTT.

The chain is built from TRBV15 and TRBJ1-3; no clear D gene. This CDR3 has 15 residues. CDR1 LNHNV and CDR2 YYDKDF come from the germline V gene (reference sequence). V was pared by 0 bases and J by 8 bases, with 14 bases between. The CDR3 protein is CATSREPARGDTIYF. The CDR3 DNA follows: TGTGCCACCAGCAGAGAGCCGGCACGGGGAGACACCATATATTTT.

This clonotype was recorded at least ten times. The V gene is TRBV6-1, the J gene TRBJ2-3; 7 bases map to TRBD1. The ends lost 6 bases at V and 2 bases at J; junction bases unmatched: 14. Germline V CDR1 and CDR2: MNHNS, SASEGT. The CDR3 is 17 residues long. The CDR3 loop reads CASRFFARTGHTDTQYF. Written as DNA, the CDR3 is TGTGCCAGCAGGTTTTTCGCCCGGACAGGACACACAGATACGCAGTATTTT.

The chain links TRBV24-1 to TRBJ2-7; D remains ambiguous. From germline, CDR1 is KGHDR and CDR2 SFDVKD. The V gene lost 3 bases and the J gene lost 7 bases, with 15 bases spanning the gap. There are 14 residues in the CDR3. CDR3 sequence (DNA): TGTGCCACCAGTGATCGCGACGGTACCCAAGAGCAGTACTTC. Translated: CATSDRDGTQEQYF.

This clonotype was picked up a small number of times. The V call is TRBV28, the J call TRBJ2-2; 7 bases are a match to TRBD1. The CDR3 has 15 amino acids. The germline V gene encodes CDR1 MDHEN and CDR2 SYDVKM. V lost 6 bases and J lost 6; bases outside the gene matches: 10. The CDR3 sequence is CASRMTGSNAGELFF. CDR3 DNA: TGTGCCAGCAGAATGACAGGGAGTAATGCCGGGGAGCTGTTTTTT.

This clonotype occurred many times. The chain links TRBV3-1 to TRBJ2-5; TRBD2 matches 9 bases. The DNA end is more similar to TRBJ2-1, so the J call may be wrong. Germline V gene sequence: CDR1 LGHDT, CDR2 YNNKEL (reference sequence). The CDR3 sequence is 14 residues long. CDR3 nucleotides: TGTGCCAGCAGCCGTTTAGCGGGAGTAACTGAGCAGTTCTTC. This gives the protein CASSRLAGVTEQFF.

This clonotype has a count of ten or more. The chain carries TRBV27 and TRBJ2-3, with TRBD2 matching over 9 bases. Germline-derived CDR1 and CDR2 are MNHEY and SMNVEV (reference sequence). V was pared by 9 bases and J by 6 bases, with 13 bases of the junction left unmatched. The CDR3 is made up of 15 amino acids. As DNA, the CDR3 is TGTGCCAGTACCGGAGGCACTAGCGGGCGGGATACGCAGTATTTT. Translating it yields CASTGGTSGRDTQYF.

A few counts support this clonotype. The chain is built from TRBV20-1 and TRBJ2-7, with 9 bases lining up with TRBD2. There are 14 residues in the CDR3. Germline CDR1 and CDR2: DFQATT and SNEGSKA (reference sequence). Trimming cost V 3 bases and J 2 bases; bases outside gene matches: 5. The CDR3 DNA is TGCAGTGCTAGGGGACTAGCAGACACCTACGAGCAGTACTTC. This translates into CSARGLADTYEQYF.

The chain uses TRBV28 and TRBJ2-1, with TRBD2 matching over 11 bases. Losses at the gene ends were 0 bases for V and 0 bases for J; bases not matched to a gene: 7. Per germline, CDR1 MDHEN and CDR2 SYDVKM. CDR3 length: 19 residues. The CDR3 loop is CASSLWVAGGESSYNEQFF. The DNA for the CDR3 is TGTGCCAGCAGTTTATGGGTAGCGGGAGGGGAAAGCTCCTACAATGAGCAGTTCTTC.

For this clonotype: A read error may be the cause here, since a much bigger clone is one base away. This chain connects TRBV5-1 to TRBJ2-3, with 11 nucleotides matching TRBD1. The DNA matches TRBJ2-1 better at its end, which makes the J call doubtful. The germline gives CDR1 SGHRS, CDR2 YFSETQ. The CDR3 runs 16 residues. The DNA for the CDR3 is TGCGCCGGCAGCCTTGGGGGACAGGGGGTGGGCAATGAGCAGTTCTTC. It codes for CAGSLGGQGVGNEQFF.

Many counts were recorded for this clonotype. This chain uses TRBV18 with TRBJ2-7, with 8 bases lining up with TRBD2. Germline CDR1 is KGHSH and CDR2 is LQKENI. The CDR3 has 16 amino acids. The ends lost 4 bases at V and 4 bases at J; junction bases unmatched: 12. The CDR3 DNA reads as TGTGCCAGCTCACAGGGGCCCGTTAGCGGGAATTACGAGCAGTACTTC. Encoded protein: CASSQGPVSGNYEQYF.

This clonotype was counted only a few times. The J gene is TRBJ2-7, the V gene TRBV5-6, with TRBD1 matching 7 bases. Germline CDR1 reads SGHDT; CDR2 reads YYEEEE. The CDR3 extends over 16 amino acids. V was clipped by 0 bases and J by 3 bases; unmatched bases: 9. The CDR3 protein is CASSLAVPTGNYEQYF. CDR3 coding DNA: TGTGCCAGCAGCTTGGCCGTCCCGACAGGGAACTACGAGCAGTACTTC.

This clonotype occurred many times. The chain links TRBV12-5 to TRBJ2-3, with 13 nucleotides matching TRBD2. Per the germline V gene, CDR1 is LGHNT and CDR2 is FRNRAP. This CDR3 comprises 16 residues. The V gene end was trimmed by 5 bases and the J gene end by 5 bases; junction bases not matched to a gene: 7. The CDR3 DNA sequence: TGTGCTAGTGGTGCCGGGACTAGCGGGATACTAGATACGCAGTATTTT. Protein sequence: CASGAGTSGILDTQYF. The whole variable domain, filled in from reference TRBV12-5 and TRBJ2-3, reads DARVTQTPRHKVTEMGQEVTMRCQPILGHNTVFWYRQTMMQGLELLAYFRNRAPLDDSGMPKDRFSAEMPDATLATLKIQPSEPRDSAVYFCASGAGTSGILDTQYFGPGTRLTVL.